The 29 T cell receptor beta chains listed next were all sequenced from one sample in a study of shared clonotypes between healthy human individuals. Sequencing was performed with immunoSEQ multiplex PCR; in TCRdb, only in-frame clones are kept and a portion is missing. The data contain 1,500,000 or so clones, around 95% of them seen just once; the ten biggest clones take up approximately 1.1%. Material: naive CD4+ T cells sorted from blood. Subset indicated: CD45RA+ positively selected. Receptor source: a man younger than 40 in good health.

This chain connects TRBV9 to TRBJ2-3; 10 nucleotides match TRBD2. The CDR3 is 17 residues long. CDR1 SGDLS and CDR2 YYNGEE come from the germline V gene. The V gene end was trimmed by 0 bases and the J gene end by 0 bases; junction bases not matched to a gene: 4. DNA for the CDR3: TGTGCCAGCAGCGTAGGTCCTAGCGGGAGCAGCACAGATACGCAGTATTTT. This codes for CASSVGPSGSSTDTQYF.

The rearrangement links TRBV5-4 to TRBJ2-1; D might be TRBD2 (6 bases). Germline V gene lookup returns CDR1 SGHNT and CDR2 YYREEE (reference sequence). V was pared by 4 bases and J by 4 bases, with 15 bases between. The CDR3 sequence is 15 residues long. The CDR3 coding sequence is TGTGCCAGCAGCGGCCCGGGACTGCCGTACAATGAGCAGTTCTTC. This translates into CASSGPGLPYNEQFF.

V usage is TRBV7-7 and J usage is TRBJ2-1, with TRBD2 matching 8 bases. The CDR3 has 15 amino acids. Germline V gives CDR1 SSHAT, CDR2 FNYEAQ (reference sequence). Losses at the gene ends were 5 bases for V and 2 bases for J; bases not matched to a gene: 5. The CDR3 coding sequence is TGTGCCAGCAGCGAACGGGAGGGCCCCTACAATGAGCAGTTCTTC. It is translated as CASSEREGPYNEQFF.

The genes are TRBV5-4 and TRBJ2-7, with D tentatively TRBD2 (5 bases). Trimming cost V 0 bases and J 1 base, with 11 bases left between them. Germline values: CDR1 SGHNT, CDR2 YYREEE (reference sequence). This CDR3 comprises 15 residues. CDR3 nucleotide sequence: TGTGCCAGCAGCTTGGGAGGACTTATATCCTACGAGCAGTACTTC. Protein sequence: CASSLGGLISYEQYF.

CDR3 region: CASSPRTSPTGELFF. The CDR3 coding sequence is TGTGCCAGCAGCCCCAGGACTAGCCCCACCGGGGAGCTGTTTTTT. V and J are TRBV7-9 and TRBJ2-2, with 8 bases lining up with TRBD2. The CDR3 totals 15 residues. Trimming at V came to 5 bases and at J to 4 bases, leaving 6 bases not matched to a gene. Per germline, CDR1 SEHNR and CDR2 FQNEAQ (reference sequence).

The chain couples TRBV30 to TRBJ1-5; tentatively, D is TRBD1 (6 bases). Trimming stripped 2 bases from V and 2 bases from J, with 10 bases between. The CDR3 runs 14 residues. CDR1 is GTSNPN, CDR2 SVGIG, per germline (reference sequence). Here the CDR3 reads CAWSMAGGNQPQHF. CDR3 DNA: TGTGCCTGGAGTATGGCAGGGGGCAATCAGCCCCAGCATTTT.

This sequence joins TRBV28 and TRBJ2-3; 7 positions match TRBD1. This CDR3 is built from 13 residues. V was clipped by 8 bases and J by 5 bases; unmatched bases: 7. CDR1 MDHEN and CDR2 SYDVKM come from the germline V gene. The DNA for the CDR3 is TGTGCCAGCGGAACAGGGGCCATAGATACGCAGTATTTT. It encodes CASGTGAIDTQYF.

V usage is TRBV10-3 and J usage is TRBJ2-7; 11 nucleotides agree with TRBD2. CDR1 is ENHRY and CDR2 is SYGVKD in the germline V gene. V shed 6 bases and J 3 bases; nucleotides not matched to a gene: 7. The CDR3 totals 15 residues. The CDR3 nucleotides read TGTGCCATCAGGCCGGGACTAGCGGATTTCTACGAGCAGTACTTC. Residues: CAIRPGLADFYEQYF.

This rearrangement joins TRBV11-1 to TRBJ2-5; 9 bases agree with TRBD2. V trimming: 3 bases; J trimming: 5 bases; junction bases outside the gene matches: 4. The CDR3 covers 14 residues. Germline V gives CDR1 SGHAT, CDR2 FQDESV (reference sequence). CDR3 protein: CASSFGGRGETQYF. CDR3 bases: TGTGCCAGCAGCTTTGGCGGGAGGGGGGAGACCCAGTACTTC.

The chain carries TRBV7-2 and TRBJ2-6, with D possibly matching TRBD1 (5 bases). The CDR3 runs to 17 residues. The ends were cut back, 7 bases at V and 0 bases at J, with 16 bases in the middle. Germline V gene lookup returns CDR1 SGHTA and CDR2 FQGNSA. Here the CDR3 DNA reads TGTGCCAGCACCCTGACAGTGGGATACTCTGGGGCCAACGTCCTGACTTTC. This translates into CASTLTVGYSGANVLTF.

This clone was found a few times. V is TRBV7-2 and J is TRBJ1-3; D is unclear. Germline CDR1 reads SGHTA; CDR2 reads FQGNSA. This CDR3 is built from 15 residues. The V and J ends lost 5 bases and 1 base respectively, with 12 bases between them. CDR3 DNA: TGTGCCAGCAGCCCCGGCGGTGGGTCTGGAAACACCATATATTTT. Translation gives CASSPGGGSGNTIYF.

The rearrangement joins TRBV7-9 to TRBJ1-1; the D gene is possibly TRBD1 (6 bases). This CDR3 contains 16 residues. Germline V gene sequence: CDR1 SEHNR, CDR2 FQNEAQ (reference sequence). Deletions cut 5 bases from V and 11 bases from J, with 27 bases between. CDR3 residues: CASSPSGRPRRGAAFF. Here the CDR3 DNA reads TGTGCCAGCAGCCCCTCTGGGCGCCCCAGGCGGGGGGCGGCTTTCTTT.

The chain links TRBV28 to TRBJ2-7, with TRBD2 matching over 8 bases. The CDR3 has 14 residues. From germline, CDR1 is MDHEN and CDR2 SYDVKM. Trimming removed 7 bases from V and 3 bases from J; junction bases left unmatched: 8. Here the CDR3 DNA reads TGTGCCAGCAAACCGGGGGGGTGGTTCTACGAGCAGTACTTC. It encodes CASKPGGWFYEQYF.

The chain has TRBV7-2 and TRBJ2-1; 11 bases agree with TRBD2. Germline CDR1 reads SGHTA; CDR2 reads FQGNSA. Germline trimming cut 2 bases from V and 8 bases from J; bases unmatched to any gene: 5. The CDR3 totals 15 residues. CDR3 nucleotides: TGTGCCAGCAGCTTACTTCTAGCGGGAGGACATGAGCAGTTCTTC. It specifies CASSLLLAGGHEQFF. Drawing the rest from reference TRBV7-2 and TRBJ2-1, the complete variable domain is GAGVSQSPSNKVTEKGKDVELRCDPISGHTALYWYRQSLGQGLEFLIYFQGNSAPDKSGLPSDRFSAERTGGSVSTLTIQRTQQEDSAVYLCASSLLLAGGHEQFFGPGTRLTVL.

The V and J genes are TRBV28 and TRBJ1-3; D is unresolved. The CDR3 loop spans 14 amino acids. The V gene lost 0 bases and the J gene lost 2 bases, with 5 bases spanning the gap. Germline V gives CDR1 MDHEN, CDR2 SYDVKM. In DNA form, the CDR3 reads TGTGCCAGCAGTTTATGGATGGCTGGAAACACCATATATTTT. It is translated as CASSLWMAGNTIYF. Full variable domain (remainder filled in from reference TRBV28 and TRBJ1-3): DVKVTQSSRYLVKRTGEKVFLECVQDMDHENMFWYRQDPGLGLRLIYFSYDVKMKEKGDIPEGYSVSREKKERFSLILESASTNQTSMYLCASSLWMAGNTIYFGEGSWLTVV.

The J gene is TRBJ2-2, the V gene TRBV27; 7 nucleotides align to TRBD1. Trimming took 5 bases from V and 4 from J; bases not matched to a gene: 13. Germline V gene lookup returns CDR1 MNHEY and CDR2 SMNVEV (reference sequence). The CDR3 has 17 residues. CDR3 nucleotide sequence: TGTGCCAGCAGTCCCTGGACAGGAATTCCGGTCACCGGGGAGCTGTTTTTT. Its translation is CASSPWTGIPVTGELFF.

The CDR3 spells CASSYLGRDGNTIYF. CDR3 sequence (DNA): TGTGCCAGCAGTTACCTCGGCAGGGATGGAAACACCATATATTTT. The chain uses TRBV6-5 and TRBJ1-3, with a possible D match to TRBD1 (5 bases). V was trimmed by 2 bases and J by 3 bases, leaving 11 bases between them. The CDR3 is 15 residues long. The V gene's germline CDR1 is MNHEY and CDR2 SVGAGI.

CDR3: CAWRGVKAFF. The CDR3 DNA follows: TGTGCCTGGAGGGGAGTTAAAGCTTTCTTT. V is TRBV30 and J is TRBJ1-1, with unresolved D. V lost 3 bases and J lost 9, with 8 bases in between. The CDR3 loop spans 10 amino acids. The germline V gene encodes CDR1 GTSNPN and CDR2 SVGIG (reference sequence).

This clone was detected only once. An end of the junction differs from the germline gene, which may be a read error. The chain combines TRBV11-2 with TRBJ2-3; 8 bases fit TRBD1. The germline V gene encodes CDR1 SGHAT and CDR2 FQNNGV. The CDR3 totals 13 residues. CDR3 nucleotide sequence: TGTGCCAGCAGCGTAGACAGGGGTGATACGCAGTATTTT. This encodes CASSVDRGDTQYF.

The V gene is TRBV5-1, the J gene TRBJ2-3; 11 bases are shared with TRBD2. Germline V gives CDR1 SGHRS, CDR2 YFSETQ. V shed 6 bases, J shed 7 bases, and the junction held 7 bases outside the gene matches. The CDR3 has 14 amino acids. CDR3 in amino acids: CASTSTSGSHTQYF. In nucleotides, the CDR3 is TGCGCCAGCACGTCCACTAGCGGGAGTCATACGCAGTATTTT.

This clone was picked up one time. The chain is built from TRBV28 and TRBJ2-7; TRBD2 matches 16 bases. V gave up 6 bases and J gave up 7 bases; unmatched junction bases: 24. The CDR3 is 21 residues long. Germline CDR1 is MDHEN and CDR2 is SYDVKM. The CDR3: CASSRSLRRGTSGRALGEQYF. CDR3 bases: TGTGCCAGCAGCCGGTCGCTTCGTAGGGGGACTAGCGGGAGGGCCTTGGGAGAGCAGTACTTC.

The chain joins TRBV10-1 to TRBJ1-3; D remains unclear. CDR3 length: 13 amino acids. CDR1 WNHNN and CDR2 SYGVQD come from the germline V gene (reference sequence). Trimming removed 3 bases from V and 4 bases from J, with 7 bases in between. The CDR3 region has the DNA TGCGCCAGCAGTGAAATTCTCGGAAACACCATATATTTT. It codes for CASSEILGNTIYF.

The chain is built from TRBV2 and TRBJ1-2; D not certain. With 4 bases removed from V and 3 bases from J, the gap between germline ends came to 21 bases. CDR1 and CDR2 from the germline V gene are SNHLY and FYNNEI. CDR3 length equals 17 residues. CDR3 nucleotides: TGTGCCAGCAGTGGGAAGGAGGGTTGGACGGTACACTATGGCTACACCTTC. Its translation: CASSGKEGWTVHYGYTF.

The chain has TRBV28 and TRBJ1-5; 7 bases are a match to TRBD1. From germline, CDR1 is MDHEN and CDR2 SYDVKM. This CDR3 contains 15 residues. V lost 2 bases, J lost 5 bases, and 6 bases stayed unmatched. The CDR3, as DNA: TGTGCCAGCAGTTTAACTGACAGGGTACATCAGCCCCAGCATTTT. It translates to CASSLTDRVHQPQHF.

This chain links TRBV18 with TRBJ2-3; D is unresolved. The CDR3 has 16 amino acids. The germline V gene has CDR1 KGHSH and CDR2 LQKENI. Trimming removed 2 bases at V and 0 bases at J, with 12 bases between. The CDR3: CASSPRRGSSTDTQYF. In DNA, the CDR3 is TGTGCCAGCTCACCAAGGAGAGGTTCTAGCACAGATACGCAGTATTTT.

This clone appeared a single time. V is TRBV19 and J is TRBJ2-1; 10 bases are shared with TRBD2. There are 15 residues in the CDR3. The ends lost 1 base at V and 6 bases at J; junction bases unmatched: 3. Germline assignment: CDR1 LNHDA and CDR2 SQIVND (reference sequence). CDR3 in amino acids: CASSIVAGGTNEQFF. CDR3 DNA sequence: TGTGCCAGTAGTATAGTAGCGGGAGGAACCAATGAGCAGTTCTTC.

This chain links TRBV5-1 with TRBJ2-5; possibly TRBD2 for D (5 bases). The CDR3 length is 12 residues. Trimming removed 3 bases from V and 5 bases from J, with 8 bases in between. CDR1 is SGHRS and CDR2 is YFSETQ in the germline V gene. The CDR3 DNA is TGCGCCAGCAGCTGGACTGGGGAGACCCAGTACTTC. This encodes CASSWTGETQYF.

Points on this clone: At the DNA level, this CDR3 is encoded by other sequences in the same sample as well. CDR3 DNA sequence: TGTGCCTGGAGTGCCGGGACAGGGTCCTACGAGCAGTACTTC. This translates into CAWSAGTGSYEQYF. The chain uses TRBV30 and TRBJ2-7; 9 bases are shared with TRBD1. The CDR3 spans 14 residues. Germline loops: CDR1 GTSNPN, CDR2 SVGIG (reference sequence). V lost 1 base, J lost 1 base, and 2 bases stayed unmatched.

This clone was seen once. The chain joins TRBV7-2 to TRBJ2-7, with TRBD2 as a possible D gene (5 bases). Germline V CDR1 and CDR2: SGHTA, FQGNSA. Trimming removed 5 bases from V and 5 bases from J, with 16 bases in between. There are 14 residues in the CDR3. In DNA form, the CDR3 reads TGTGCCAGCAGCCCCCCCGGGGTTGGGCACGAGCAGTACTTC. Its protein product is CASSPPGVGHEQYF. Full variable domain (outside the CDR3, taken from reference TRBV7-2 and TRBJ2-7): GAGVSQSPSNKVTEKGKDVELRCDPISGHTALYWYRQSLGQGLEFLIYFQGNSAPDKSGLPSDRFSAERTGGSVSTLTIQRTQQEDSAVYLCASSPPGVGHEQYFGPGTRLTVT.